A single sample gave rise to the 3 T cell receptor beta chains below, sequenced in a study of T cell responses to AZD1222 COVID-19 vaccine. TCRdb's copy holds only in-frame clones and misses some; the assay was immunoSEQ multiplex PCR. The profile shows roughly 170,000 clones, about 91% of them singletons. Here the sequenced sample was peripheral blood, taken on day 0 of AZD1222 vaccination. The receptors derive from an adult in good health.

The rearrangement uses TRBV15 and TRBJ2-2, with D maybe TRBD1 (6 bases). V lost 6 bases and J lost 5, with 16 bases in between. CDR1 is LNHNV and CDR2 is YYDKDF in the germline V gene (reference sequence). The CDR3 loop spans 15 amino acids. Here the CDR3 reads CATRRGGGATGELFF. The CDR3 DNA reads as TGTGCCACCAGAAGGGGTGGGGGCGCGACCGGGGAGCTGTTTTTT.

V and J are TRBV19 and TRBJ2-5; perhaps TRBD2 as D (5 bases). Germline values: CDR1 LNHDA, CDR2 SQIVND (reference sequence). Trimming pared 5 bases from V and 4 bases from J, leaving 14 bases between. There are 14 residues in the CDR3. The CDR3 DNA follows: TGTGCCAGTAGTGCCTCTTACAGCGGAGAGACCCAGTACTTC. The encoded protein is CASSASYSGETQYF.

This chain joins TRBV18 and TRBJ1-2, with a tentative D call TRBD1 (6 bases). Per the germline V gene, CDR1 is KGHSH and CDR2 is LQKENI. This CDR3 contains 14 residues. V was pared by 0 bases and J by 8 bases, with 13 bases between. The CDR3 loop reads CASSPPSGGAGYTF. The CDR3 DNA follows: TGTGCCAGCTCACCACCGTCGGGGGGGGCCGGCTACACCTTC.